Shown below are 14 T cell receptor beta chains from a single sample sequenced in a study of blood T cell repertoires in COVID-19. The table came from immunoSEQ multiplex PCR; TCRdb's copy has only in-frame clones and leaves some out. The repertoire has about 300,000 clones, approximately 90% of them found once; the top ten carry more than 9%. The specimen sequenced was PBMCs or T cells enriched from blood (not recorded which). These receptors were taken from a woman younger than 35 who had recovered from COVID-19.

V and J are TRBV5-6 and TRBJ2-7, with 10 positions matching TRBD2. V gave up 3 bases and J gave up 5 bases; unmatched junction bases: 5. Per the germline V gene, CDR1 is SGHDT and CDR2 is YYEEEE. The CDR3 length is 14 residues. CDR3 sequence reads: CASSSSGGADEQYF. In nucleotides, the CDR3 is TGTGCCAGCAGCTCAAGCGGGGGGGCGGACGAGCAGTACTTC.

The gene calls are TRBV28 and TRBJ2-2, with 7 bases identical to TRBD2. The germline CDR1 and CDR2 sequences are MDHEN and SYDVKM. The CDR3 sequence is 16 residues long. With 6 bases clipped from V and 0 bases from J, the junction kept 7 bases outside the gene matches. Here the CDR3 DNA reads TGTGCCAGCAGGATGGGGGGGGAGCCGAACACCGGGGAGCTGTTTTTT. The encoded protein is CASRMGGEPNTGELFF.

This clone was seen just once. The chain uses TRBV19 and TRBJ2-7; D is possibly TRBD2 (5 bases). Germline lookup yields CDR1 LNHDA and CDR2 SQIVND (reference sequence). The CDR3 extends over 14 amino acids. Trimming shortened V by 3 bases and J by 4 bases, and 13 bases separated the two germline ends. CDR3 nucleotide sequence: TGTGCCAGTAGTATGGGAAGCGGAGTATACGAGCAGTACTTC. Translated, it gives CASSMGSGVYEQYF.

The rearrangement links TRBV11-2 to TRBJ1-1, with D maybe TRBD1 (5 bases). The germline V gene has CDR1 SGHAT and CDR2 FQNNGV. V shed 5 bases and J shed 0 bases, with 13 bases lying between them. This CDR3 is 15 amino acids long. CDR3 bases: TGTGCCAGCAGCACACGGAGGGGAATGAACACTGAAGCTTTCTTT. Translation: CASSTRRGMNTEAFF.

The chain employs TRBV19 and TRBJ1-2, with D unresolved. V dropped 4 bases and J dropped 5 bases, with 11 bases sitting between them. Germline CDR1 and CDR2: LNHDA and SQIVND (reference sequence). The CDR3 contains 13 residues. The CDR3 sequence is CASSNHTGYGYTF. The CDR3 coding sequence is TGTGCCAGTAGTAACCATACGGGATATGGCTACACCTTC.

The chain is built from TRBV19 and TRBJ2-5; D perhaps matches TRBD1 (5 bases). CDR1 LNHDA and CDR2 SQIVND come from the germline V gene (reference sequence). This CDR3 spans 16 amino acids. V gave up 6 bases and J gave up 5 bases, with 22 bases separating them. The CDR3 DNA sequence: TGTGCCAGTAGCCTGACTCAGGGCAGGGTGGGTGAGACCCAGTACTTC. The encoded protein is CASSLTQGRVGETQYF.

The chain employs TRBV12-5 and TRBJ2-3; 8 nucleotides agree with TRBD2. CDR3 length: 13 amino acids. V lost 9 bases, J lost 3 bases, and 5 bases stayed unmatched. Per the germline V gene, CDR1 is LGHNT and CDR2 is FRNRAP. CDR3 amino acids: CASRLAGTDTQYF. In DNA form, the CDR3 reads TGTGCTAGCCGGCTAGCGGGTACAGATACGCAGTATTTT. The full variable domain, in which reference TRBV12-5 and TRBJ2-3 provide the parts outside the CDR3, is DARVTQTPRHKVTEMGQEVTMRCQPILGHNTVFWYRQTMMQGLELLAYFRNRAPLDDSGMPKDRFSAEMPDATLATLKIQPSEPRDSAVYFCASRLAGTDTQYFGPGTRLTVL.

This chain connects TRBV3-1 (or the pseudogene TRBV3-2) to TRBJ2-2; 8 bases match TRBD2. From germline, CDR1 is LGHDT and CDR2 YNNKEL (reference sequence). The V and J ends lost 4 bases and 7 bases, in that order; junction bases with no gene match: 5. This CDR3 contains 14 residues. In DNA form, the CDR3 reads TGTGCCAGCAGCCCCATCGGGGGGGACGGGGAGCTGTTTTTT. Encoded protein: CASSPIGGDGELFF.

The V gene is TRBV3-1 (or the pseudogene TRBV3-2), the J gene TRBJ1-1; 9 nucleotides align to TRBD1. After removal of 8 bases from V and 4 bases from J, the junction contained 8 bases not matched to a gene. Germline V gene data show CDR1 as LGHDT and CDR2 as YNNKEL (reference sequence). CDR3 length: 14 amino acids. In nucleotides, the CDR3 is TGTGCCAGCGCGGCACAGGGGGCTGGCACTGAAGCTTTCTTT. Its translation is CASAAQGAGTEAFF.

The chain employs TRBV27 and TRBJ1-2; D uncertain. Germline V lookup: CDR1 MNHEY, CDR2 SMNVEV (reference sequence). V shed 3 bases and J shed 7 bases, with 15 bases lying between them. This CDR3 has 14 residues. CDR3 protein: CASSFRHTSGGYTF. CDR3 coding DNA: TGTGCCAGCAGTTTTAGACATACCTCCGGTGGCTACACCTTC.

The V gene is TRBV7-8, the J gene TRBJ1-4, with D unclear. The length of the CDR3 is 15 residues. Germline V gene lookup returns CDR1 SGHVS and CDR2 FQNEAQ. The V end lost 0 bases, the J end lost 3 bases, and 8 bases lay between the germline ends. DNA for the CDR3: TGTGCCAGCAGCTTAGCGGGAGATCCTAATGAAAAACTGTTTTTT. Translated: CASSLAGDPNEKLFF. Full variable domain (rest looked up from reference TRBV7-8 and TRBJ1-4): GAGVSQSPRYKVAKRGQDVALRCDPISGHVSLFWYQQALGQGPEFLTYFQNEAQLDKSGLPSDRFFAERPEGSVSTLKIQRTQQEDSAVYLCASSLAGDPNEKLFFGSGTQLSVL.

The chain joins TRBV9 to TRBJ2-7; possibly TRBD1 for D (6 bases). CDR1 and CDR2 from the germline V gene are SGDLS and YYNGEE. Trimming took off 4 bases at V and 1 base at J, with 12 bases between the two ends. The CDR3 runs 14 residues. Written as DNA, the CDR3 is TGTGCCAGCAGCACCACACAGGGTTCCTACGAGCAGTACTTC. Translation gives CASSTTQGSYEQYF.

V usage is TRBV11-1 and J usage is TRBJ2-1, with a weak D call TRBD2 (5 bases). This CDR3 contains 14 residues. V was cut by 5 bases and J by 5 bases, with 13 bases left in between. From germline, CDR1 is SGHAT and CDR2 FQDESV (reference sequence). CDR3 sequence reads: CASSARVVDNEQFF. DNA for the CDR3: TGTGCCAGCAGCGCGAGGGTCGTAGACAATGAGCAGTTCTTC.

The chain links TRBV25-1 to TRBJ1-3; the match to TRBD1 covers 8 bases. The ends lost 3 bases at V and 15 bases at J; junction bases unmatched: 7. The CDR3 contains 12 residues. Germline V CDR1 and CDR2: MGHDK, SYGVNS. DNA of the CDR3: TGTGCCAGCAGTGAGACAGGGGCAATTTCATATTTT. This gives the protein CASSETGAISYF.